The rows below give T cell receptor beta chains drawn from one sample of a study of OX40 agonist ivuxolimab in advanced cancers. Clones were sequenced by immunoSEQ multiplex PCR, and TCRdb holds only the in-frame ones, with some missing. There are about 70,000 clones in the sample; around 80% occur only once, and 5% lies in the top ten. The sample was CD4+ or CD8+ T cells sorted from blood, taken in a trial of the OX40 agonist ivuxolimab. These receptors originate from an adult with an advanced solid tumor such as melanoma, head and neck, liver or kidney cancer. CDR3s include the opening cysteine and the closing phenylalanine or tryptophan. A D gene is named only where the DNA matches it firmly. Clone size is not always given. Where it is, it says once, few, many or a class for expanded clones.

cdr3_aa,cdr3_nt,cdr3_length,clone_size,v_call,j_call,d_call
CASRWSGELFF,TGTGCCAGCAGGTGGTCCGGGGAGCTGTTTTTT,11,few,TRBV19,TRBJ2-2,NA
CASSYSAEQGGYTF,TGTGCCAGCAGTTACTCGGCAGAACAGGGTGGCTACACCTTC,14,NA,TRBV6-5,TRBJ1-2,NA
CASSLNLGPGTGELFF,TGTGCCAGCAGCTTAAATTTAGGGCCCGGGACCGGGGAGCTGTTTTTT,16,NA,TRBV7-2,TRBJ2-2,NA
CASSSRRGRGGNEQFF,TGTGCCAGCAGTTCCCGCCGGGGGCGGGGGGGAAATGAGCAGTTCTTC,16,NA,TRBV28,TRBJ2-1,TRBD2
CASSSRDRGELFF,TGTGCCAGCAGCTCCCGGGACAGGGGGGAGCTGTTTTTT,13,NA,TRBV7-2,TRBJ2-2,TRBD1
CASSPRWTSGGQFF,TGTGCCAGCAGCCCGAGATGGACTAGCGGGGGGCAGTTCTTC,14,NA,TRBV7-9,TRBJ2-1,TRBD2
CASSQTSGVTDTQYF,TGTGCCAGTAGTCAGACTAGCGGGGTCACAGATACGCAGTATTTT,15,NA,TRBV19,TRBJ2-3,TRBD2
CASSLASSTTGTEQYF,TGTGCCAGCAGTTTAGCCTCTAGTACTACAGGGACCGAGCAGTACTTC,16,NA,TRBV28,TRBJ2-7,NA
CASSWSLAGGQNNEQFF,TGTGCCAGCAGTTGGTCTCTAGCGGGAGGACAGAACAATGAGCAGTTCTTC,17,NA,TRBV27,TRBJ2-1,TRBD2
CASSLRGWTSGVYDTGELFF,TGTGCCAGCAGTCTACGCGGATGGACTAGCGGGGTATATGACACCGGGGAGCTGTTTTTT,20,NA,TRBV27,TRBJ2-2,TRBD2
CASPARGISYNEQFF,TGTGCCAGCCCCGCTCGTGGTATCTCCTACAATGAGCAGTTCTTC,15,NA,TRBV7-9,TRBJ2-1,NA
CASRQTGGGTGELFF,TGTGCCAGCAGACAAACAGGGGGAGGCACCGGGGAGCTGTTTTTT,15,NA,TRBV7-8,TRBJ2-2,TRBD1
CASSPNRDLSGNTIYF,TGTGCCAGCTCACCCAACCGGGACCTCTCTGGAAACACCATATATTTT,16,NA,TRBV18,TRBJ1-3,NA
CASSFLFGRGQPAGGYF,TGTGCCAGCAGTTTTTTGTTTGGCAGAGGACAGCCCGCGGGGGGGTATTTT,17,NA,TRBV28,TRBJ2-3,TRBD2
CASLPGQGDTQYF,TGTGCCAGCTTGCCGGGACAGGGGGATACGCAGTATTTT,13,NA,TRBV6-1,TRBJ2-3,TRBD1
CASSTGLAGTDTQYF,TGTGCCAGTAGTACCGGACTAGCGGGCACAGATACGCAGTATTTT,15,NA,TRBV19,TRBJ2-3,TRBD2
CASSLENRGGTDTQYF,TGTGCCAGCAGCTTGGAAAACAGGGGAGGAACAGATACGCAGTATTTT,16,NA,TRBV5-6,TRBJ2-3,NA
CASSEVQGSGNTIYF,TGTGCCAGCAGTGAGGTCCAGGGCTCCGGAAACACCATATATTTT,15,NA,TRBV2,TRBJ1-3,NA
CASSAGTANTEAFF,TGCGCCAGCAGCGCTGGGACAGCGAACACTGAAGCTTTCTTT,14,NA,TRBV5-1,TRBJ1-1,TRBD1
CSASSDHGFF,TGCAGTGCTAGCTCGGATCATGGTTTCTTT,10,few,TRBV20-1,TRBJ1-1,NA
CASSLGGVTRNIYGYTF,TGCGCCAGCAGCCTCGGGGGGGTAACAAGAAATATCTATGGCTACACCTTC,17,NA,TRBV4-1,TRBJ1-2,NA
CASSMWGGQSDTQYF,TGTGCCAGCAGTATGTGGGGGGGACAATCAGATACGCAGTATTTT,15,NA,TRBV7-2,TRBJ2-3,NA
CASSLIRYNEQFF,TGTGCCAGCAGCTTAATTCGGTACAATGAGCAGTTCTTC,13,once,TRBV7-3,TRBJ2-1,NA
CASRHQVVGANVLTF,TGTGCCAGCAGACACCAGGTGGTGGGGGCCAACGTCCTGACTTTC,15,NA,TRBV28,TRBJ2-6,NA
CATSRDQGFAGNTIYF,TGTGCCACCAGCAGAGATCAGGGTTTCGCTGGAAACACCATATATTTT,16,NA,TRBV15,TRBJ1-3,NA
CASSALEGTQYF,TGTGCCAGCAGCGCCCTGGAAGGTACGCAGTATTTT,12,NA,TRBV7-8,TRBJ2-3,NA
CASSQDRTNEKLFF,TGTGCCAGCAGCCAGGATAGGACTAATGAAAAACTGTTTTTT,14,NA,TRBV7-9,TRBJ1-4,NA